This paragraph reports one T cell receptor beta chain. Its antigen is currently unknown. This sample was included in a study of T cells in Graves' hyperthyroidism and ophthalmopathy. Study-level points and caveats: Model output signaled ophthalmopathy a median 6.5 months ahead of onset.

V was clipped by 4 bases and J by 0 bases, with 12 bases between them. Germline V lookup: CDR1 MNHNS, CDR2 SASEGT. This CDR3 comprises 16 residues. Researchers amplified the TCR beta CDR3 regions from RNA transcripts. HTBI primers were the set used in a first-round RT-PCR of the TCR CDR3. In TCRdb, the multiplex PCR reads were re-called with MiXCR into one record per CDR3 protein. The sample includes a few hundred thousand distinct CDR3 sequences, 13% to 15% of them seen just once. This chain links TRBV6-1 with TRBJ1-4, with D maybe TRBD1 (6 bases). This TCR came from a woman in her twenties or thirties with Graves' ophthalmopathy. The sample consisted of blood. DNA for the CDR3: TGTGCCAGCAGTGGCCGAAGGACAGCAACTAATGAAAAACTGTTTTTT. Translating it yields CASSGRRTATNEKLFF.